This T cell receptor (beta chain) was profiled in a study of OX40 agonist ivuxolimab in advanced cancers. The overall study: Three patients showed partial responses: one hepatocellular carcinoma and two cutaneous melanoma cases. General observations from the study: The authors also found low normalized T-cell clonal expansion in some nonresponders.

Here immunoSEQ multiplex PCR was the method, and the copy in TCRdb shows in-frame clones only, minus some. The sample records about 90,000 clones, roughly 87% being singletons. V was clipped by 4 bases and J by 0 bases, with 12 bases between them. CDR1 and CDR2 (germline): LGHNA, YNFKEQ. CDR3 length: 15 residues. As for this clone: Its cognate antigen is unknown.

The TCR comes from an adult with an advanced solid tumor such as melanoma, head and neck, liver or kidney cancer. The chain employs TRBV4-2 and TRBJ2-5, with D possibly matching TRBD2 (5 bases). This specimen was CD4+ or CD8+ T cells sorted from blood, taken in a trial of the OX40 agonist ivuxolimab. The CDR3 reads CASSRLEGYQETQYF. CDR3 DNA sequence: TGTGCCAGCAGCCGACTTGAGGGTTACCAAGAGACCCAGTACTTC.